A single sample is the source of the 21 T cell receptor beta chains below, sequenced in a study of CD8+CD57+ T cells in acquired aplastic anemia. The template for TCR beta VDJ and CDR3 sequence profiling was genomic DNA. TCRdb re-called the reads through MiXCR, storing one row per CDR3 protein. The top ten hold about 8% of the sample, which has around 68,000 distinct CDR3 sequences, 45% to 60% seen once. Sequencing was performed on sorted CD4+, CD8+, or CD8+CD57+ T cells (not recorded which) from PBMCs. The receptors originated from a human donor in good health, serving as a control.

There are many counts of this clonotype. In nucleotides, the CDR3 is TGTGCCAGCATGGACAGGTTGAATTCACCCCTCCACTTT. The encoded protein is CASMDRLNSPLHF. The rearrangement uses TRBV27 and TRBJ1-6; 7 nucleotides match TRBD1. The CDR3 spans 13 residues. Trimming took 7 bases from V and 7 from J; bases not matched to a gene: 4. CDR1 is MNHEY, CDR2 SMNVEV, per germline (reference sequence).

The chain joins TRBV7-9 to TRBJ2-1; D is unclear. The CDR3 is made up of 12 amino acids. The germline V and J ends were trimmed by 1 base and 10 bases, with 8 bases remaining between them. In germline, CDR1 is SEHNR, CDR2 FQNEAQ (reference sequence). CDR3 nucleotide sequence: TGTGCCAGCAGCTTAGTACCCGAGGAGCAGTTCTTC. This translates into CASSLVPEEQFF.

This clonotype came up a few times. CDR3: CSATDREIMQYF. CDR3 sequence (DNA): TGCAGTGCTACTGACAGGGAGATTATGCAGTACTTC. This chain joins TRBV20-1 and TRBJ2-7; 7 nucleotides line up with TRBD1. The CDR3 extends over 12 amino acids. Germline V gene data show CDR1 as DFQATT and CDR2 as SNEGSKA (reference sequence). Trimming cost V 4 bases and J 9 bases; bases outside gene matches: 9.

The chain employs TRBV5-1 and TRBJ1-2; D is unclear. Trimming removed 0 bases at V and 0 bases at J, with 9 bases between. CDR1 is SGHRS and CDR2 is YFSETQ in the germline V gene. The CDR3 runs 15 residues. CDR3 DNA sequence: TGCGCCAGCAGCTTGGGAGGCAGCACTAACTATGGCTACACCTTC. It encodes CASSLGGSTNYGYTF.

The rearrangement uses TRBV2 and TRBJ2-7; 11 bases are shared with TRBD2. Germline lookup yields CDR1 SNHLY and CDR2 FYNNEI. J lost 7 bases, V lost 3 bases, and 11 bases had no gene match. The CDR3 runs to 16 residues. The CDR3 loop reads CASSEVVASGRYEQYF. The CDR3 nucleotides read TGTGCCAGCAGTGAGGTGGTGGCTAGCGGGAGGTATGAGCAGTACTTC.

The chain is built from TRBV10-3 and TRBJ1-1, with D perhaps TRBD1 (6 bases). Germline V CDR1 and CDR2: ENHRY, SYGVKD. The CDR3 loop spans 16 amino acids. V was shortened by 3 bases and J by 7 bases, with 21 bases between the two germline ends. In nucleotides, the CDR3 is TGTGCCATCAGTGAACTCCTCAGGGGCAGTGGGGATGAAGCTTTCTTT. Translated, it gives CAISELLRGSGDEAFF.

The V gene is TRBV4-2, the J gene TRBJ2-7; D is uncertain. Germline assignment: CDR1 LGHNA and CDR2 YNFKEQ. This CDR3 comprises 23 residues. The V end lost 4 bases, the J end lost 6 bases, and 43 bases lay between the germline ends. CDR3 protein: CASSPTTYQSLEESYVRVCEQYF. The CDR3 DNA follows: TGTGCCAGCAGCCCGACAACCTACCAGAGTCTTGAAGAAAGTTACGTTCGGGTTTGCGAGCAGTACTTC.

The rearrangement joins TRBV6-4 to TRBJ2-1; D unresolved. This CDR3 is built from 13 residues. Per germline, CDR1 MRHNA and CDR2 SNTAGT. V gave up 4 bases and J gave up 11 bases, with 15 bases separating them. The CDR3 DNA reads TGTGCCAGCAGTGCGGCGGAACACAGTAAGCAGTTCTTC. Its protein is CASSAAEHSKQFF.

Here the CDR3 reads CASSPGTGAATEAFF. The CDR3 DNA follows: TGTGCCAGTAGTCCTGGGACAGGGGCGGCCACTGAAGCTTTCTTT. The chain carries TRBV19 and TRBJ1-1; TRBD1 agrees at 10 bases. The V and J ends lost 5 bases and 4 bases, in that order; junction bases with no gene match: 7. Germline CDR1 and CDR2: LNHDA and SQIVND (reference sequence). This CDR3 comprises 15 residues. Using reference TRBV19 and TRBJ1-1 for the parts outside the CDR3, the full variable domain is DGGITQSPKYLFRKEGQNVTLSCEQNLNHDAMYWYRQDPGQGLRLIYYSQIVNDFQKGDIAEGYSVSREKKESFPLTVTSAQKNPTAFYLCASSPGTGAATEAFFGQGTRLTVV.

The table lists this clonotype with a few counts. This chain connects TRBV25-1 to TRBJ2-1; D is unclear. The CDR3 totals 11 residues. V shed 3 bases and J shed 7 bases, with 4 bases lying between them. The V gene's germline CDR1 is MGHDK and CDR2 SYGVNS. The CDR3 protein is CASSEWNEQFF. CDR3 nucleotides: TGTGCCAGCAGTGAGTGGAATGAGCAGTTCTTC.

CDR3 residues: CSASGGADGYTF. In DNA form, the CDR3 reads TGCAGTGCAAGCGGGGGGGCGGATGGCTACACCTTC. The chain uses TRBV20-1 and TRBJ1-2, with D possibly being TRBD1 (6 bases). The CDR3 is 12 residues long. Germline CDR1 DFQATT, CDR2 SNEGSKA (reference sequence). V lost 6 bases and J 6 bases, leaving 14 bases between the germline ends.

This clonotype has at least ten counts. V gene TRBV5-1 combines with J gene TRBJ2-1; 9 positions agree with TRBD2. From germline, CDR1 is SGHRS and CDR2 YFSETQ. The CDR3 length is 16 residues. V shed 4 bases and J 7 bases; nucleotides not matched to a gene: 12. The CDR3, as DNA: TGCGCCAGCAGCGGGGACGGAGGGACTAGCATGAATGAGCAGTTCTTC. Encoded protein: CASSGDGGTSMNEQFF.

The chain employs TRBV12-3 or TRBV12-4 and TRBJ1-6; the D is unclear. With 6 bases removed from V and 7 bases from J, the gap between germline ends came to 19 bases. This CDR3 region has 16 residues. DNA of the CDR3: TGTGCCAGCAGGTCCTCAGCGGGCAGGAGCAATTCACCCCTCCACTTT. Its protein is CASRSSAGRSNSPLHF.

In the case of this clonotype: A junction end diverges from the germline sequence, so it may reflect a read error. V and J are TRBV10-1 and TRBJ2-2, with D perhaps matching TRBD2 (7 bases). CDR3 length equals 16 residues. The germline V gene encodes CDR1 WNHNN and CDR2 SYGVQD (reference sequence). CDR3 protein: CASSGRAGAGTGEPFF. In DNA form, the CDR3 reads TGCGCCAGCAGTGGGAGGGCGGGGGCCGGCACCGGGGAGCCGTTTTTT.

This CDR3 is CASAEGDYGYTF. Here the CDR3 DNA reads TGTGCCAGCGCTGAGGGGGACTATGGCTACACCTTC. The chain is built from TRBV2 and TRBJ1-2, with D possibly matching TRBD1 (6 bases). The CDR3 sequence is 12 residues long. The V gene's germline CDR1 is SNHLY and CDR2 FYNNEI. Deletions cut 8 bases from V and 3 bases from J, with 10 bases between.

This clonotype was counted ten times or more. This rearrangement joins TRBV5-4 to TRBJ2-1; 9 positions agree with TRBD2. J lost 7 bases, V lost 4 bases, and 21 bases had no gene match. Germline V gene sequence: CDR1 SGHNT, CDR2 YYREEE (reference sequence). The CDR3 extends over 19 amino acids. The chain's CDR3 is CASSLEWFSRGGSQNEQFF. In DNA, the CDR3 is TGTGCCAGCAGCCTGGAATGGTTCTCGCGGGGGGGCTCGCAGAATGAGCAGTTCTTC.

This chain joins TRBV29-1 and TRBJ2-6; D is unclear. Germline V gene sequence: CDR1 SQVTM, CDR2 ANQGSEA. V lost 2 bases to trimming and J lost 0 bases, with 5 bases between them. CDR3 length equals 14 residues. CDR3 residues: CSVEFGSGANVLTF. The CDR3 bases are TGCAGCGTTGAATTCGGCTCTGGGGCCAACGTCCTGACTTTC.

This clonotype appeared once. The V call is TRBV24-1, the J call TRBJ2-1; tentative D call: TRBD2 (7 bases). V dropped 0 bases and J dropped 6 bases, with 11 bases sitting between them. The CDR3 runs to 15 residues. CDR1 and CDR2 (germline): KGHDR, SFDVKD. Here the CDR3 DNA reads TGTGCCACCAGTGATTTGGAGGGGGGGTTCAATGAGCAGTTCTTC. This translates into CATSDLEGGFNEQFF.

J is TRBJ2-3 and V is TRBV24-1, with 14 bases identical to TRBD2. This CDR3 contains 16 residues. The trim removed 4 bases at V and 5 bases at J, leaving 4 bases unmatched. CDR1 and CDR2 from the germline V gene are KGHDR and SFDVKD. This chain's CDR3 is CATSEGLAGGIDTQYF. The DNA for the CDR3 is TGTGCCACCAGTGAAGGACTAGCGGGAGGTATAGATACGCAGTATTTT.

This clonotype has ten or more counts. The chain recombines TRBV20-1 with TRBJ2-6, with D possibly called TRBD1 or TRBD2 (6 bases each). The CDR3 is made up of 20 amino acids. The ends were cut back, 0 bases at V and 4 bases at J, with 25 bases in the middle. Germline V gives CDR1 DFQATT, CDR2 SNEGSKA (reference sequence). CDR3 region: CSARDLGGQKFSSGANVLTF. As DNA, the CDR3 is TGCAGTGCTAGAGATCTGGGAGGACAGAAATTTTCGTCGGGGGCCAACGTCCTGACTTTC.

The chain links TRBV7-7 to TRBJ2-7, with TRBD2 matching 7 bases. V shed 3 bases and J 5 bases; nucleotides not matched to a gene: 13. There are 16 residues in the CDR3. Germline V gene sequence: CDR1 SSHAT, CDR2 FNYEAQ (reference sequence). For the CDR3, the DNA is TGTGCCAGCAGCTTTGGGGGGGTCCCACGAGCTCACGAGCAGTACTTC. As protein: CASSFGGVPRAHEQYF.